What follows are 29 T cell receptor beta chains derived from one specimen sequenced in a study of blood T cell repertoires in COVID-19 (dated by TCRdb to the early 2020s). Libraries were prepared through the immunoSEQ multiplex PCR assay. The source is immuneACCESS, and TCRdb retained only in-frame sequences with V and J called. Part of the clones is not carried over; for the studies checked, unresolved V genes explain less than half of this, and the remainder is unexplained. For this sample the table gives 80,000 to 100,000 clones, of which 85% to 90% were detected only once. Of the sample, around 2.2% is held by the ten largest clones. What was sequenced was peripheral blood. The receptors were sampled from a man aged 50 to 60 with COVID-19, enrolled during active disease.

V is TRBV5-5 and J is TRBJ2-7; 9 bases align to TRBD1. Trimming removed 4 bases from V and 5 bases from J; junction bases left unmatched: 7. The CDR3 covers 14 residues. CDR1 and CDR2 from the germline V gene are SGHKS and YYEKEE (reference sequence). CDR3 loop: CASSRQGVRDEQYF. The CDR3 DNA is TGTGCCAGCAGCAGACAGGGGGTGAGGGACGAGCAGTACTTC.

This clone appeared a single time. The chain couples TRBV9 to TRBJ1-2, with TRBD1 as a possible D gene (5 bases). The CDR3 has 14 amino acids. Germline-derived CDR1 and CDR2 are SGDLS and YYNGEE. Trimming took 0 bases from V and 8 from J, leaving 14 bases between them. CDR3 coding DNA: TGTGCCAGCAGCGTAGGGGGGACTCATACGGGCTACACCTTC. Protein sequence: CASSVGGTHTGYTF.

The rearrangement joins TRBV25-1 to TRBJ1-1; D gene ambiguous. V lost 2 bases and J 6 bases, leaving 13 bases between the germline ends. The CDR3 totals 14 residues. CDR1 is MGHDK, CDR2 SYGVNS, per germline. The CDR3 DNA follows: TGTGCCAGCAGTGAAAGTTTGGTGGGCGCTGAAGCTTTCTTT. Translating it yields CASSESLVGAEAFF. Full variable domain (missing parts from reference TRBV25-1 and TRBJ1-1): EADIYQTPRYLVIGTGKKITLECSQTMGHDKMYWYQQDPGMELHLIHYSYGVNSTEKGDLSSESTVSRIRTEHFPLTLESARPSHTSQYLCASSESLVGAEAFFGQGTRLTVV.

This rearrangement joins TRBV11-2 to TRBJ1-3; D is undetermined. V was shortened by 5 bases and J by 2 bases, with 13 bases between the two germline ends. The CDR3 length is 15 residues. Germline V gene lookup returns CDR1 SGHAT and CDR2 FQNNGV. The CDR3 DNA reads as TGTGCCAGCAGCCCAACAACATACACTGGAAACACCATATATTTT. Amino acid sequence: CASSPTTYTGNTIYF.

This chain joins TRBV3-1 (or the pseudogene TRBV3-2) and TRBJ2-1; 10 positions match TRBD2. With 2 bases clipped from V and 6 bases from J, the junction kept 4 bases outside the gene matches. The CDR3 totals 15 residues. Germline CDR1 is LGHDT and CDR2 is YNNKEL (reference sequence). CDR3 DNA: TGTGCCAGCAGCCAATTCAGCGGGGGGGCCAATGAGCAGTTCTTC. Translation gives CASSQFSGGANEQFF.

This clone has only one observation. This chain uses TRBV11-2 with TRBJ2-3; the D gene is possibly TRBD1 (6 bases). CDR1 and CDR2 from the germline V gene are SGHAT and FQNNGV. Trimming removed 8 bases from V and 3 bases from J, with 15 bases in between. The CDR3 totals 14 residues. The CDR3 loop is CASPAGESTDTQYF. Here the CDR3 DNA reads TGTGCCAGCCCAGCAGGGGAGTCGACAGATACGCAGTATTTT. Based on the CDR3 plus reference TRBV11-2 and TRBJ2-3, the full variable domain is EAGVAQSPRYKIIEKRQSVAFWCNPISGHATLYWYQQILGQGPKLLIQFQNNGVVDDSQLPKDRFSAERLKGVDSTLKIQPAKLEDSAVYLCASPAGESTDTQYFGPGTRLTVL.

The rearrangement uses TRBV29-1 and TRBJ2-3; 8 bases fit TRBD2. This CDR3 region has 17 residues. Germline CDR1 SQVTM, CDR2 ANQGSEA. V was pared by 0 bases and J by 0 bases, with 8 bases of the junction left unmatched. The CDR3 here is CSVEERSGGGSTDTQYF. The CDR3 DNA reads TGCAGCGTTGAAGAGCGCAGCGGGGGCGGTAGCACAGATACGCAGTATTTT.

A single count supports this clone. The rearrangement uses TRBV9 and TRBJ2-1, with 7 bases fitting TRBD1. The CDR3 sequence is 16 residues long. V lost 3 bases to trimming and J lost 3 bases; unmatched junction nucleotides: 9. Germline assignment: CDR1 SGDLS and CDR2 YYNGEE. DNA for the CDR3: TGTGCCAGCAGCGCCCAGACAGGGTTCGGCTACAATGAGCAGTTCTTC. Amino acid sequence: CASSAQTGFGYNEQFF.

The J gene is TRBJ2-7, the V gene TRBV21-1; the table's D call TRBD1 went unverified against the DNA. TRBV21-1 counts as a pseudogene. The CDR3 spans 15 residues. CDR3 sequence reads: CASSRIGTNSYEQYF. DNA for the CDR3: TGTGCCAGCAGCAGAATCGGGACAAACTCCTACGAGCAGTACTTC.

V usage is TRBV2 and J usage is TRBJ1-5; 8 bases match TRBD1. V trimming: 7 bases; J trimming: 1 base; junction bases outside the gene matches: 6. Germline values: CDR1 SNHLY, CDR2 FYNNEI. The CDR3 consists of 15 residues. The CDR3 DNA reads TGTGCCAGCATCAAAGACAGGGGCAGCAATCAGCCCCAGCATTTT. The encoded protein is CASIKDRGSNQPQHF.

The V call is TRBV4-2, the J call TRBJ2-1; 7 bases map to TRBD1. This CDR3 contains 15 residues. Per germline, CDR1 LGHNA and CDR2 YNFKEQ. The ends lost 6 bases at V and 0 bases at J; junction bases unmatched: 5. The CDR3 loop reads CASRTGMSSYNEQFF. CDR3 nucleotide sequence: TGTGCCAGCAGGACAGGGATGAGCTCCTACAATGAGCAGTTCTTC.

CDR3 nucleotides: TGTGCCTTAGACCGGACAACTGGAAACACCATATATTTT. Translated, it gives CALDRTTGNTIYF. The chain employs TRBV30 and TRBJ1-3, with a weak D call TRBD1 (5 bases). This CDR3 comprises 13 residues. V gave up 7 bases and J gave up 2 bases, with 12 bases separating them. Germline CDR1 and CDR2: GTSNPN and SVGIG (reference sequence).

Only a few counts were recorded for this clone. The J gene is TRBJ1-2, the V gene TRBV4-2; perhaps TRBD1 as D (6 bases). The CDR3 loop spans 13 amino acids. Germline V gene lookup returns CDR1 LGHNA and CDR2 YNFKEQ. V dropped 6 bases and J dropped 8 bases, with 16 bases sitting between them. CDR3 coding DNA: TGTGCCAGCAGTCTAGGGGGACCTAAGGGCTACACCTTC. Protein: CASSLGGPKGYTF.

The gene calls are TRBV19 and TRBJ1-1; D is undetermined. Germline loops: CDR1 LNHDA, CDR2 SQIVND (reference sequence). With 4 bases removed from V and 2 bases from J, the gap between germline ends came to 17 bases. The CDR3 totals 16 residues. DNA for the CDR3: TGTGCCAGTAGTACCCCCCATGGCGGCTCTAACACTGAAGCTTTCTTT. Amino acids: CASSTPHGGSNTEAFF.

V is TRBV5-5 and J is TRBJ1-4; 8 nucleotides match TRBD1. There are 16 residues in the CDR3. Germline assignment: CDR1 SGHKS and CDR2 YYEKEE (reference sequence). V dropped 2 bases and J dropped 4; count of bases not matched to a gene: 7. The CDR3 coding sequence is TGTGCCAGCAGCTTAAACCCCGGACAGGGTAATGAAAAACTGTTTTTT. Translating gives CASSLNPGQGNEKLFF.

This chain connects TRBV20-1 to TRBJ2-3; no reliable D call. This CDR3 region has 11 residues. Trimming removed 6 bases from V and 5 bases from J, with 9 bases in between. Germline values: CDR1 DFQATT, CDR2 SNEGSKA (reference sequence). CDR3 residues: CSAQTLDTQYF. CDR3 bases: TGCAGTGCGCAGACATTAGATACGCAGTATTTT.

The CDR3 nucleotides are TGTGCCTGGGTGAGGGGGCGCGATGAAAAACTGTTTTTT. Residues: CAWVRGRDEKLFF. The J gene is TRBJ1-4, the V gene TRBV30; 7 bases are shared with TRBD1. CDR3 length: 13 residues. J gave up 6 bases and V 5 bases, and 6 bases lay outside the gene matches. Germline-derived CDR1 and CDR2 are GTSNPN and SVGIG (reference sequence).

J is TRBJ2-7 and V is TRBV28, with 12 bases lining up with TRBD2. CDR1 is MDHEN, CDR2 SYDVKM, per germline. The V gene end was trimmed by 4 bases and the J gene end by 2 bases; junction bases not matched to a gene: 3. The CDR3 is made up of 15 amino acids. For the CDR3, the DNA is TGTGCCAGCAGTTCGTCTAGCGGGGGGGCCTACGAGCAGTACTTC. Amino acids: CASSSSSGGAYEQYF.

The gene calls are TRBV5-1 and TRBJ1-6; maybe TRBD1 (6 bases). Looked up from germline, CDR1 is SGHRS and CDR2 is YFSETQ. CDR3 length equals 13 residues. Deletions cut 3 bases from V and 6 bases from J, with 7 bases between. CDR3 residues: CASSSQGNSPLHF. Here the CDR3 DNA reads TGCGCCAGCAGCTCACAGGGTAATTCACCCCTCCACTTT.

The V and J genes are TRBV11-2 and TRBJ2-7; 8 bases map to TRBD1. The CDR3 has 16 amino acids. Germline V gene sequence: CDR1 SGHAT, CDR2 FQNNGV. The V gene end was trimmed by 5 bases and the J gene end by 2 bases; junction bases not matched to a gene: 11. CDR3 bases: TGTGCCAGCAGCCCCAGTGGGGACAGGTCCACCTACGAGCAGTACTTC. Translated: CASSPSGDRSTYEQYF.

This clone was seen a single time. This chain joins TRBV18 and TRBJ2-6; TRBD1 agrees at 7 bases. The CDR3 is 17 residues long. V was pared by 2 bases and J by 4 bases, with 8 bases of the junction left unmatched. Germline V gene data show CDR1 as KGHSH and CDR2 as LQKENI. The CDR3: CASSPTGTDAGANVLTF. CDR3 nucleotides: TGTGCCAGCTCACCAACCGGGACAGATGCCGGGGCCAACGTCCTGACTTTC. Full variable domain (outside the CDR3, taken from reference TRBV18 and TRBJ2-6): NAGVMQNPRHLVRRRGQEARLRCSPMKGHSHVYWYRQLPEEGLKFMVYLQKENIIDESGMPKERFSAEFPKEGPSILRIQQVVRGDSAAYFCASSPTGTDAGANVLTFGAGSRLTVL.

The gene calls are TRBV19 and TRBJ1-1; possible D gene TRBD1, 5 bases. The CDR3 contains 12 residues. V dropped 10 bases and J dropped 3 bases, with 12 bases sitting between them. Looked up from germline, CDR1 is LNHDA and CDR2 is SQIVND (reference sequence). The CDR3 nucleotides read TGTGCCACTAGAGACAGAGACACTGAAGCTTTCTTT. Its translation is CATRDRDTEAFF.

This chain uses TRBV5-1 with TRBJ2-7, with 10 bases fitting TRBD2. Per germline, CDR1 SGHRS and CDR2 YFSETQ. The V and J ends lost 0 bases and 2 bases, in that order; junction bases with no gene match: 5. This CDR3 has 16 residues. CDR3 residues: CASSLDTSGETYEQYF. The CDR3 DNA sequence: TGCGCCAGCAGCTTGGACACTAGCGGGGAGACCTACGAGCAGTACTTC.

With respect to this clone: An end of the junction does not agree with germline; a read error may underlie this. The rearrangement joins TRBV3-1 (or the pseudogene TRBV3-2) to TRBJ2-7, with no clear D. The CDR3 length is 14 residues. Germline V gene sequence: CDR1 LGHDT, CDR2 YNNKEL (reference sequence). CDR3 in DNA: TGTGCCAGCAGCCAAGATAGGTTAGCTAGGTTCCCTGGCTTC. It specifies CASSQDRLARFPGF.

The CDR3 here is CASSLAGGFLDTQYF. Written as DNA, the CDR3 is TGTGCCAGCAGCTTAGCGGGAGGCTTTCTCGATACGCAGTATTTT. The chain joins TRBV7-2 to TRBJ2-3, with a tentative D call TRBD2 (6 bases). V lost 0 bases to trimming and J lost 6 bases, with 13 bases between them. Germline V lookup: CDR1 SGHTA, CDR2 FQGNSA. The CDR3 runs to 15 residues.

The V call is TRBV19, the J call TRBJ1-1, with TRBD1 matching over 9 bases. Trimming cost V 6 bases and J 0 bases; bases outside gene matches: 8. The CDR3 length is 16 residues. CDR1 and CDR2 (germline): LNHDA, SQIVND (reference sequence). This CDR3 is CASRALGQGMNTEAFF. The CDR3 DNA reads TGTGCCAGTAGGGCGCTTGGACAGGGGATGAACACTGAAGCTTTCTTT.

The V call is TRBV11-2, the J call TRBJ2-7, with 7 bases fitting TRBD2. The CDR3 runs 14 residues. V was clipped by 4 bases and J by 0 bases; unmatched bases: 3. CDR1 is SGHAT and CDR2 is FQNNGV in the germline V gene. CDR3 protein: CASSSSGNSYEQYF. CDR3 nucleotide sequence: TGTGCCAGCAGCTCGAGCGGGAACTCCTACGAGCAGTACTTC. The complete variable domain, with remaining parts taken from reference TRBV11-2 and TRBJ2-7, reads EAGVAQSPRYKIIEKRQSVAFWCNPISGHATLYWYQQILGQGPKLLIQFQNNGVVDDSQLPKDRFSAERLKGVDSTLKIQPAKLEDSAVYLCASSSSGNSYEQYFGPGTRLTVT.

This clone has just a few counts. CDR3 loop: CASSSSRQGHPINQPQHF. The DNA of the CDR3 is TGCGCCAGCAGTTCCTCTCGACAGGGCCACCCCATAAATCAGCCCCAGCATTTT. V usage is TRBV23-1 and J usage is TRBJ1-5; 7 bases align to TRBD1. Being an ORF, TRBV23-1 has a function that is uncertain. J was trimmed by 4 bases and V by 5 bases; bases with no gene match: 17. The CDR3 covers 18 residues.

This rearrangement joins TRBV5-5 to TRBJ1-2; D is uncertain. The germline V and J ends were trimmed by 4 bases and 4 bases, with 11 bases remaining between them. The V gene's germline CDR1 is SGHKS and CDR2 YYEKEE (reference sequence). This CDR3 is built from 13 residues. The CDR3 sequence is CASSLTDTYGYTF. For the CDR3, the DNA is TGTGCCAGCAGCCTAACAGATACCTATGGCTACACCTTC.